The 32 T cell receptor beta chains below come from one sample, sequenced in a study of long-term antiretroviral therapy in people with HIV (dated by TCRdb to between 2020 and 2023). The immunoSEQ hsTCRB v3.0 assay was used at survey level resolution to sequence the TRB variable region. The table comes from immuneACCESS by way of TCRdb, which keeps in-frame sequences with V and J called. Part of the clones is missing from these tables; in studies checked, under half for an unresolved V gene and the rest for unknown reasons. In all, the sample holds about 30,000 clones, and over 75% of those were seen once. The top ten hold 4.3% of the sample. Sequenced material: unsorted PBMCs, taken about 5.3 years after starting antiretroviral therapy. The receptors originated from a woman between 35 and 50 years old with HIV.

The V call is TRBV15, the J call TRBJ1-1; 8 nucleotides match TRBD1. This CDR3 region has 18 residues. Germline assignment: CDR1 LNHNV and CDR2 YYDKDF (reference sequence). After removal of 0 bases from V and 6 bases from J, the junction contained 15 bases not matched to a gene. This chain's CDR3 is CATSREPGGTLNTAEAFF. Written as DNA, the CDR3 is TGTGCCACCAGCAGAGAACCAGGGGGCACCCTCAACACTGCTGAAGCTTTCTTT. The full variable domain, completed using reference TRBV15 and TRBJ1-1, is DAMVIQNPRYQVTQFGKPVTLSCSQTLNHNVMYWYQQKSSQAPKLLFHYYDKDFNNEADTPDNFQSRRPNTSFCFLDIRSPGLGDTAMYLCATSREPGGTLNTAEAFFGQGTRLTVV.

The sample holds one count of this clone. V gene TRBV5-1 combines with J gene TRBJ1-1; D call uncertain. The germline V and J ends were trimmed by 0 bases and 4 bases, with 7 bases remaining between them. The CDR3 extends over 13 amino acids. Germline V gene sequence: CDR1 SGHRS, CDR2 YFSETQ. In nucleotides, the CDR3 is TGCGCCAGCAGCTTGGGGGTCAGCACTGAAGCTTTCTTT. Encoded protein: CASSLGVSTEAFF. The full variable domain, with the rest looked up from reference TRBV5-1 and TRBJ1-1, is KAGVTQTPRYLIKTRGQQVTLSCSPISGHRSVSWYQQTPGQGLQFLFEYFSETQRNKGNFPGRFSGRQFSNSRSEMNVSTLELGDSALYLCASSLGVSTEAFFGQGTRLTVV.

This clone was recorded only once. The chain links TRBV4-1 to TRBJ2-7; no definite D call. Germline loops: CDR1 MGHRA, CDR2 YSYEKL. CDR3 length equals 13 residues. V gave up 1 base and J gave up 5 bases, with 9 bases separating them. The CDR3 DNA is TGCGCCAGCAGCCAAGCGGCCCTGGACGAGCAGTACTTC. Protein sequence: CASSQAALDEQYF.

CDR3 coding DNA: TGTGCCAGCAGCGCGGCGGGACAGGGGAACACTGAAGCTTTCTTT. It yields the protein CASSAAGQGNTEAFF. The V call is TRBV5-4, the J call TRBJ1-1; TRBD1 aligns across 9 bases. The germline V gene has CDR1 SGHNT and CDR2 YYREEE (reference sequence). CDR3 length: 15 amino acids. V dropped 4 bases and J dropped 1; count of bases not matched to a gene: 5.

This clone has a handful of counts. The V gene is TRBV5-1, the J gene TRBJ2-2; D is possibly TRBD1 (7 bases). Per germline, CDR1 SGHRS and CDR2 YFSETQ. This CDR3 has 15 residues. V lost 3 bases, J lost 3 bases, and 12 bases lay in between. In nucleotides, the CDR3 is TGCGCCAGCAGCTCTCAGGGGGGAGACACCGGGGAGCTGTTTTTT. Translating it yields CASSSQGGDTGELFF. The entire variable domain, with the rest obtained from reference TRBV5-1 and TRBJ2-2, is as follows: KAGVTQTPRYLIKTRGQQVTLSCSPISGHRSVSWYQQTPGQGLQFLFEYFSETQRNKGNFPGRFSGRQFSNSRSEMNVSTLELGDSALYLCASSSQGGDTGELFFGEGSRLTVL.

This rearrangement joins TRBV28 to TRBJ2-2, with D possibly TRBD1 on 6 matching bases. Germline CDR1 and CDR2: MDHEN and SYDVKM. V gave up 8 bases and J gave up 10 bases, with 20 bases separating them. The length of the CDR3 is 14 residues. The CDR3 DNA reads TGTGCCAGCTTAATGGCAGGGGCAATGGAGGAGCTGTTTTTT. Residues: CASLMAGAMEELFF.

The CDR3 nucleotides read TGTGCCAGCATCGACGTTGATGTTTGGACTGCGAACACCGGGGAGCTGTTTTTT. This sequence encodes CASIDVDVWTANTGELFF. The gene calls are TRBV2 and TRBJ2-2, with D tentatively TRBD2 (5 bases). With 7 bases removed from V and 0 bases from J, the gap between germline ends came to 21 bases. Germline V gives CDR1 SNHLY, CDR2 FYNNEI. The CDR3 runs to 18 residues. Full variable domain (outside the CDR3, taken from reference TRBV2 and TRBJ2-2): EPEVTQTPSHQVTQMGQEVILRCVPISNHLYFYWYRQILGQKVEFLVSFYNNEISEKSEIFDDQFSVERPDGSNFTLKIRSTKLEDSAMYFCASIDVDVWTANTGELFFGEGSRLTVL.

The chain links TRBV27 to TRBJ2-3; the match to TRBD1 covers 10 bases. Germline assignment: CDR1 MNHEY and CDR2 SMNVEV (reference sequence). The V and J ends lost 6 bases and 7 bases, in that order; junction bases with no gene match: 7. This CDR3 has 14 amino acids. The chain's CDR3 is CASRGTGVLYTQYF. In DNA, the CDR3 is TGTGCCAGCAGAGGGACAGGGGTTTTGTATACGCAGTATTTT.

This chain uses TRBV6-6 with TRBJ1-1; D is possibly TRBD1 (5 bases). Between the trimmed V and J ends, which lost 8 bases and 0 bases, there was a span of 16 bases. From germline, CDR1 is MNHNY and CDR2 SVGAGI (reference sequence). The CDR3 has 15 amino acids. CDR3 DNA: TGTGCCAGCGGCCCATGGGGGGGACTGAACACTGAAGCTTTCTTT. This translates into CASGPWGGLNTEAFF.

The chain uses TRBV5-1 and TRBJ1-4, with TRBD1 identical over 10 bases. The junction had 1 base not matched to a gene; V was cut back by 1 base and J by 4 bases. Germline V gene data show CDR1 as SGHRS and CDR2 as YFSETQ. The CDR3 runs to 15 residues. The chain's CDR3 is CASSLWDRGNEKLFF. The CDR3 DNA is TGCGCCAGCAGCTTGTGGGACAGGGGTAATGAAAAACTGTTTTTT.

V gene TRBV11-3 combines with J gene TRBJ2-1, with D perhaps matching TRBD1 (5 bases). Germline V gene sequence: CDR1 SGHNT, CDR2 YENEEA. V was shortened by 2 bases and J by 1 base, with 6 bases between the two germline ends. The CDR3 contains 14 residues. CDR3 residues: CASSLSGSYNEQFF. Written as DNA, the CDR3 is TGTGCCAGCAGCTTATCAGGGTCCTACAATGAGCAGTTCTTC. The complete variable domain, with remaining parts taken from reference TRBV11-3 and TRBJ2-1, reads EAGVVQSPRYKIIEKKQPVAFWCNPISGHNTLYWYLQNLGQGPELLIRYENEEAVDDSQLPKDRFSAERLKGVDSTLKIQPAELGDSAVYLCASSLSGSYNEQFFGPGTRLTVL.

This sequence joins TRBV30 and TRBJ2-7; TRBD2 is a possible D gene (5 bases). Germline V CDR1 and CDR2: GTSNPN, SVGIG (reference sequence). Trimming took off 0 bases at V and 1 base at J, with 19 bases between the two ends. CDR3 length equals 17 residues. The CDR3 spells CAWSVRGGTYISYEQYF. DNA for the CDR3: TGTGCCTGGAGTGTACGAGGAGGAACCTACATTTCCTACGAGCAGTACTTC.

This sequence joins TRBV30 and TRBJ2-3; perhaps TRBD2 as D (5 bases). With 3 bases removed from V and 2 bases from J, the gap between germline ends came to 9 bases. Germline V gives CDR1 GTSNPN, CDR2 SVGIG (reference sequence). The CDR3 consists of 13 residues. The CDR3, as DNA: TGTGCCTGGAGCGCCGGGGTCACAGATACGCAGTATTTT. Protein: CAWSAGVTDTQYF.

V and J are TRBV28 and TRBJ2-3; unclear D gene. Looked up from germline, CDR1 is MDHEN and CDR2 is SYDVKM. This CDR3 is built from 17 residues. V was shortened by 5 bases and J by 0 bases, with 18 bases between the two germline ends. For the CDR3, the DNA is TGTGCCAGCAGTCCCAATGTAGCATTCAGTAGCACAGATACGCAGTATTTT. Its translation: CASSPNVAFSSTDTQYF.

A single count supports this clone. J is TRBJ2-7 and V is TRBV5-4, with 8 bases matching TRBD2. J was trimmed by 0 bases and V by 4 bases; bases with no gene match: 6. CDR3 length equals 15 residues. In germline, CDR1 is SGHNT, CDR2 YYREEE (reference sequence). CDR3 loop: CASSPERGISYEQYF. In DNA, the CDR3 is TGTGCCAGCAGCCCCGAGCGGGGGATCTCCTACGAGCAGTACTTC.

This chain joins TRBV29-1 and TRBJ2-3; D is ambiguous. The germline V gene encodes CDR1 SQVTM and CDR2 ANQGSEA. The CDR3 totals 11 residues. V lost 6 bases and J lost 6, with 10 bases in between. CDR3 loop: CSVSVWDTQYF. The DNA of the CDR3 is TGCAGCGTCTCGGTCTGGGATACGCAGTATTTT.

A note on this clone: The limits of the CDR3 on the DNA are not certain, so only TCRdb's listed CDR3 is given. The V call is TRBV6-6, the J call TRBJ1-2. Termini included, the CDR3 measures 12 amino acids. Looked up from germline, CDR1 is MNHNY and CDR2 is SVGAGI (reference sequence). The CDR3 loop reads CASSSSGNGYTF.

The table lists this clone with a count of one. The V call is TRBV7-9, the J call TRBJ2-3, with 9 bases aligning to TRBD1. This CDR3 is 15 amino acids long. From germline, CDR1 is SEHNR and CDR2 FQNEAQ (reference sequence). V shed 5 bases, J shed 5 bases, and the junction held 8 bases outside the gene matches. Here the CDR3 DNA reads TGTGCCAGCAGCACTTGGACAGGGGAAAAAGATACGCAGTATTTT. It encodes CASSTWTGEKDTQYF.

J is TRBJ2-1 and V is TRBV5-4; 14 nucleotides align to TRBD2. The CDR3 totals 18 residues. CDR1 SGHNT and CDR2 YYREEE come from the germline V gene (reference sequence). V lost 4 bases, J lost 5 bases, and 11 bases stayed unmatched. The CDR3 loop reads CASSQNKRTSGGNNEQFF. For the CDR3, the DNA is TGTGCCAGCAGCCAGAATAAACGGACTAGCGGGGGGAACAATGAGCAGTTCTTC.

The V and J genes are TRBV18 and TRBJ1-5, with 11 bases lining up with TRBD1. The CDR3 runs 15 residues. The junction had 6 bases not matched to a gene; V was cut back by 5 bases and J by 6 bases. The germline V gene encodes CDR1 KGHSH and CDR2 LQKENI. The CDR3, as DNA: TGTGCCAGCTCAGGGATGGACAGGGGGCTTCAGCCCCAGCATTTT. As protein: CASSGMDRGLQPQHF.

The sample holds one count of this clone. The rearrangement joins TRBV6-5 to TRBJ2-3; a weak D match, TRBD2 (5 bases). The CDR3 totals 15 residues. Germline V gene sequence: CDR1 MNHEY, CDR2 SVGAGI. V was clipped by 0 bases and J by 3 bases, with 10 bases between them. CDR3 protein: CASSYSLAGTDTQYF. CDR3 sequence (DNA): TGTGCCAGCAGTTACTCGCTAGCTGGAACAGATACGCAGTATTTT.

The rearrangement links TRBV5-1 to TRBJ2-2; D is undetermined. CDR3 size: 14 residues. V lost 0 bases to trimming and J lost 2 bases, with 5 bases between them. Germline lookup yields CDR1 SGHRS and CDR2 YFSETQ. CDR3 sequence: CASSLEANTGELFF. The CDR3 coding sequence is TGCGCCAGCAGCTTGGAGGCTAACACCGGGGAGCTGTTTTTT. Drawing the rest from reference TRBV5-1 and TRBJ2-2, the complete variable domain is KAGVTQTPRYLIKTRGQQVTLSCSPISGHRSVSWYQQTPGQGLQFLFEYFSETQRNKGNFPGRFSGRQFSNSRSEMNVSTLELGDSALYLCASSLEANTGELFFGEGSRLTVL.

A remark on this clone: Sequence at one end of the junction differs from germline and may be a read error. This sequence joins TRBV7-9 and TRBJ1-2; 7 nucleotides agree with TRBD1. Germline V gene lookup returns CDR1 SEHNR and CDR2 FQNEAQ (reference sequence). The CDR3 totals 15 residues. CDR3 amino acids: CASSLARDSPNGYTF. CDR3 DNA sequence: TGTGCCAGCAGCCTAGCCAGGGACAGCCCCAACGGCTACACCTTC.

V is TRBV7-9 and J is TRBJ1-2; 8 bases map to TRBD1. Per the germline V gene, CDR1 is SEHNR and CDR2 is FQNEAQ (reference sequence). Germline trimming cut 3 bases from V and 8 bases from J; bases unmatched to any gene: 5. The CDR3 loop spans 13 amino acids. The CDR3 reads CASSLGDRRGYTF. In nucleotides, the CDR3 is TGTGCCAGCAGCTTGGGGGACAGGCGGGGCTACACCTTC.

This sequence joins TRBV4-1 and TRBJ2-7; D might be TRBD1 (5 bases). The CDR3 covers 15 residues. V was shortened by 0 bases and J by 2 bases, with 11 bases between the two germline ends. Looked up from germline, CDR1 is MGHRA and CDR2 is YSYEKL. CDR3 in DNA: TGCGCCAGCAGCCAAGAACCAGGGCTCACCTACGAGCAGTACTTC. As protein: CASSQEPGLTYEQYF.

The chain couples TRBV9 to TRBJ1-1, with TRBD1 matching over 8 bases. There are 13 residues in the CDR3. Trimming cost V 4 bases and J 7 bases; bases outside gene matches: 6. CDR1 and CDR2 (germline): SGDLS, YYNGEE. CDR3 region: CASSSKGQGEAFF. CDR3 in DNA: TGTGCCAGCAGCTCGAAAGGACAGGGTGAAGCTTTCTTT.

The rearrangement uses TRBV27 and TRBJ2-1; D possibly corresponds to TRBD2 (5 bases). CDR1 and CDR2 from the germline V gene are MNHEY and SMNVEV (reference sequence). The CDR3 has 13 amino acids. Trimming left V 5 bases short and J 4 bases short, with 9 bases between. CDR3 sequence reads: CASSLGGYNEQFF. CDR3 coding DNA: TGTGCCAGCAGTCTTGGAGGATACAATGAGCAGTTCTTC.

The rearrangement uses TRBV6-1 and TRBJ2-3, with D perhaps matching TRBD1 or TRBD2 (5 bases each). Looked up from germline, CDR1 is MNHNS and CDR2 is SASEGT. The CDR3 has 18 residues. V was clipped by 2 bases and J by 0 bases, with 18 bases between them. CDR3 DNA: TGTGCCAGCAGTGAAATGGTAGCCCCCGGGGCTAGCACAGATACGCAGTATTTT. Translation gives CASSEMVAPGASTDTQYF.

The chain employs TRBV19 and TRBJ2-5; 9 nucleotides line up with TRBD2. The CDR3 spans 15 residues. The germline gives CDR1 LNHDA, CDR2 SQIVND (reference sequence). V lost 3 bases and J lost 5; bases outside the gene matches: 7. CDR3 bases: TGTGCCAGTAGTATCAACGGGCGGGAGGGGGAGACCCAGTACTTC. Protein product: CASSINGREGETQYF.

Only a few counts were recorded for this clone. This chain joins TRBV6-1 and TRBJ1-4; D is perhaps TRBD1 (5 bases). This CDR3 contains 15 residues. The germline CDR1 and CDR2 sequences are MNHNS and SASEGT. Trimming took 1 base from V and 8 from J, leaving 14 bases between them. The CDR3 bases are TGTGCCAGCAGTGAAGGTTGGCAGGGCGCGGAAAAACTGTTTTTT. This gives the protein CASSEGWQGAEKLFF.

The J gene is TRBJ2-2, the V gene TRBV6-1; TRBD1 aligns across 8 bases. The CDR3 spans 15 residues. V dropped 7 bases and J dropped 7; count of bases not matched to a gene: 11. Germline V gene data show CDR1 as MNHNS and CDR2 as SASEGT. The CDR3: CASKMTGVISGELFF. CDR3 DNA sequence: TGTGCCAGCAAAATGACAGGGGTAATAAGCGGGGAGCTGTTTTTT.

The V gene is TRBV11-3, the J gene TRBJ1-1, with D hard to call. Germline V gene lookup returns CDR1 SGHNT and CDR2 YENEEA. The CDR3 length is 13 residues. The ends were cut back, 5 bases at V and 6 bases at J, with 13 bases in the middle. The chain's CDR3 is CASSGIEGAEAFF. The CDR3 DNA reads TGTGCCAGCAGCGGTATCGAAGGAGCTGAAGCTTTCTTT.